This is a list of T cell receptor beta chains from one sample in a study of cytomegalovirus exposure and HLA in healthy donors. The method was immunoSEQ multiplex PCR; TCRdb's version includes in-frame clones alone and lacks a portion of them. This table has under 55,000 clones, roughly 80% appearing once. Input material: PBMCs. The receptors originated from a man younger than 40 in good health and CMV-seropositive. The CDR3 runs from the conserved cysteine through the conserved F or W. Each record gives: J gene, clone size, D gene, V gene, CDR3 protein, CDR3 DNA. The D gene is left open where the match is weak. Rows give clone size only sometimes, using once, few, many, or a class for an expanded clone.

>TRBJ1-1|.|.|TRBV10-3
CAISSTAVNTEAFF
TGTGCCATCAGTTCGACAGCAGTGAACACTGAAGCTTTCTTT
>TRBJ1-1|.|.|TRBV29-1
CSVERVTEAFF
TGCAGCGTGGAACGGGTTACTGAAGCTTTCTTT
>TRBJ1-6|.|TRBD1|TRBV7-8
CASSQRDRGVGSPLPF
TGTGCCAGCAGCCAGAGGGACAGGGGCGTGGGTTCACCCCTCCCCTTT
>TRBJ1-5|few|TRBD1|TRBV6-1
CASSGDRGSNQPQHF
TGTGCCAGCAGTGGGGACAGGGGGAGCAATCAGCCCCAGCATTTT
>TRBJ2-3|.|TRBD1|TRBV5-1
CAGSFSTGRDTQYF
TGCGCCGGCAGCTTTTCGACAGGGAGAGATACGCAGTATTTT
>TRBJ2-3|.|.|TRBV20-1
CSGTYTDTQYF
TGCAGTGGGACTTACACAGATACGCAGTATTTT
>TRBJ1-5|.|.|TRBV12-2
CASRPPLQENNQPQHF
TGTGCAAGTCGTCCGCCACTACAGGAGAACAATCAGCCCCAGCATTTT
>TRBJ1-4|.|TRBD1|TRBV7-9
CASSLGPDRGSEKLFF
TGTGCCAGCAGCTTAGGACCGGACAGGGGGAGTGAAAAACTGTTTTTT
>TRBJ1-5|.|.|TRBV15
CATSREGGSGQPQHF
TGTGCCACCAGCAGAGAAGGAGGGAGCGGTCAGCCCCAGCATTTT
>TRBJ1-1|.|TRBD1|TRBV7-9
CASSSTTGYERAFF
TGTGCCAGCAGCTCAACGACAGGGTATGAGCGGGCTTTCTTT
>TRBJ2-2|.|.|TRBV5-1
CASSFLPDAAGELFF
TGCGCCAGCAGCTTTTTACCTGACGCGGCCGGGGAGCTGTTTTTT
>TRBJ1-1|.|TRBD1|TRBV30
CAWDDRGTEAFF
TGTGCCTGGGACGACAGGGGCACTGAAGCTTTCTTT
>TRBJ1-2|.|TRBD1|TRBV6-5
CASRDKQGAKGYTF
TGTGCCAGCAGAGACAAACAGGGGGCGAAGGGCTACACCTTC
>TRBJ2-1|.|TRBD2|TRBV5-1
CASSFGLAGDNEQFF
TGCGCCAGCAGCTTCGGACTAGCCGGGGACAATGAGCAGTTCTTC
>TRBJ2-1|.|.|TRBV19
CASSNSGSYNEQFF
TGTGCCAGTAGTAACAGCGGGTCCTACAATGAGCAGTTCTTC
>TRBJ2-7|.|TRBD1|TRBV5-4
CASSWTGAYEQYF
TGTGCCAGCAGCTGGACAGGGGCCTACGAGCAGTACTTC
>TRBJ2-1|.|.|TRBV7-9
CASSLETVYNEQFF
TGTGCCAGCAGCCTAGAGACAGTCTACAATGAGCAGTTCTTC
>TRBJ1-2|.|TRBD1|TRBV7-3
CASSLGSTGGSYGYTF
TGTGCCAGCAGCTTGGGTTCGACAGGGGGCAGCTATGGCTACACCTTC
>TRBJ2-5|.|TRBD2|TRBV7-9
CASSLSSGGETQYF
TGTGCCAGCAGCTTATCATCGGGAGGAGAGACCCAGTACTTC
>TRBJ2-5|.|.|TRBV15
CATSSRGGAFQETQYF
TGTGCCACCAGCAGTAGGGGGGGGGCCTTCCAAGAGACCCAGTACTTC
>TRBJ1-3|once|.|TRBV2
CASMPDGKQDTIYF
TGTGCCAGCATGCCCGACGGAAAGCAGGACACCATATATTTT
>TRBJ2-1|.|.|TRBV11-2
CASSLEVRARGFF
TGTGCCAGCAGCTTAGAGGTTAGGGCCAGGGGGTTCTTC
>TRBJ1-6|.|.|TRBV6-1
CASSQQGYGDSPLHF
TGTGCCAGCAGTCAACAGGGCTATGGTGATTCACCCCTCCACTTT
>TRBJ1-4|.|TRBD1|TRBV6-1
CASTWRAGGYEKLFF
TGTGCCAGCACCTGGCGGGCAGGGGGTTACGAAAAACTGTTTTTT
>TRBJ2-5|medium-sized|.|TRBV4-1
CASRNSEGQYF
TGCGCCAGCAGGAACAGCGAGGGCCAGTACTTC
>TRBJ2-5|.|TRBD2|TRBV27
CASSARLAGIQETQYF
TGTGCCAGCAGTGCTCGACTAGCGGGGATCCAAGAGACCCAGTACTTC
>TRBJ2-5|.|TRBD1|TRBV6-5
CASSYSDRTQETQYF
TGTGCCAGCAGTTATTCGGACAGGACCCAAGAGACCCAGTACTTC
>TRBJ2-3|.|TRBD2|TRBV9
CASSSGGAGDTQYF
TGTGCCAGCAGCAGCGGGGGGGCTGGAGATACGCAGTATTTT
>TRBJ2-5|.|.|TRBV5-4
CASSYQQGWETQYF
TGTGCCAGCAGCTACCAGCAGGGTTGGGAGACCCAGTACTTC
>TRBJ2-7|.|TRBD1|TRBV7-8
CASSFSKGAAYEQYF
TGTGCCAGCAGCTTTAGTAAGGGGGCGGCGTACGAGCAGTACTTC
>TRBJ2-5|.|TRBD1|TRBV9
CASSVGGTGVGETQYF
TGTGCCAGCAGCGTAGGCGGGACAGGGGTGGGAGAGACCCAGTACTTC
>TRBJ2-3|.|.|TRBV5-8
CASSLVAGIIDTQYF
TGTGCCAGCAGCTTGGTTGCAGGGATTATAGATACGCAGTATTTT
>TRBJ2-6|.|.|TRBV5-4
CASSRPGIHLLSGANVLTF
TGTGCCAGCAGCCGGCCAGGGATTCACCTCCTCTCTGGGGCCAACGTCCTGACTTTC
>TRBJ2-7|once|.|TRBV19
CASSPGGLYEQYF
TGTGCCAGTAGTCCAGGGGGGCTCTACGAGCAGTACTTC
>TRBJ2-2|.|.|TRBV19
CASSWAENTGELFF
TGTGCCAGTAGTTGGGCAGAGAACACCGGGGAGCTGTTTTTT
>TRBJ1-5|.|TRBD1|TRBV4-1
CASSQGDRANQPQHF
TGCGCCAGCAGCCAGGGCGACAGGGCAAATCAGCCCCAGCATTTT
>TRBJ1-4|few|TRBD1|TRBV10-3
CAIRTGRGDEKLFF
TGTGCCATCAGGACAGGGAGAGGAGACGAAAAACTGTTTTTT
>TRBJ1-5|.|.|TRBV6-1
CASLGRGPYRAQHF
TGTGCCAGTTTGGGGAGGGGCCCTTATCGGGCCCAGCATTTT
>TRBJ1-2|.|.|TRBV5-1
CASSEGEDYGYTF
TGCGCCAGCAGCGAGGGAGAAGACTATGGCTACACCTTC
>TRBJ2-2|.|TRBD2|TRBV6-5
CASSYSLAGTGELFF
TGTGCCAGCAGTTACTCGCTAGCGGGGACCGGGGAGCTGTTTTTT
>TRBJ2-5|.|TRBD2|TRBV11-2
CASSLGAGGQETQYF
TGTGCCAGCAGCTTAGGTGCGGGGGGGCAAGAGACCCAGTACTTC
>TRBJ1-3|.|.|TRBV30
CAWSPDSGNTIYF
TGTGCCTGGAGTCCAGACTCTGGAAACACCATATATTTT
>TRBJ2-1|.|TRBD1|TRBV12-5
CASGFRDRGPYNEQFF
TGTGCTAGTGGTTTCCGAGACAGGGGCCCCTACAATGAGCAGTTCTTC
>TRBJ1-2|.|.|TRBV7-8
CASSLEHRTNYGYTF
TGTGCCAGCAGCTTAGAGCACAGGACTAACTATGGCTACACCTTC
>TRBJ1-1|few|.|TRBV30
CAWTGRVNTEAFF
TGTGCCTGGACGGGCAGGGTAAACACTGAAGCTTTCTTT
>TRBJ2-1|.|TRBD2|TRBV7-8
CASSLDAASGGAHEQFF
TGTGCCAGCAGCTTAGACGCGGCTAGCGGGGGGGCTCATGAGCAGTTCTTC
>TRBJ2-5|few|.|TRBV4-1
CASSPPRETQYF
TGCGCCAGCAGCCCTCCACGGGAGACCCAGTACTTC
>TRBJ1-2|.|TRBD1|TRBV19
CASSRDRVPYGYTF
TGTGCCAGTAGTCGGGACAGGGTCCCCTATGGCTACACCTTC
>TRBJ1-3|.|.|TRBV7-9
CASRIFVAASLAGNTIYF
TGTGCCAGCAGGATTTTCGTCGCAGCTAGTCTAGCTGGAAACACCATATATTTT
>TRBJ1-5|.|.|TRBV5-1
CASSLAGVQPQHF
TGCGCCAGCAGCTTGGCCGGTGTTCAGCCCCAGCATTTT
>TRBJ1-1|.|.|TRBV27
CASTAGENTEAFF
TGTGCCAGCACAGCAGGGGAGAACACTGAAGCTTTCTTT
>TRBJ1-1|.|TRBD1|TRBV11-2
CASSLEVTGKAFF
TGTGCCAGCAGCTTAGAGGTGACAGGGAAAGCTTTCTTT